These T cell receptor beta chains were read from a single sample in a study of neoadjuvant anti-PD-1 for oral cavity cancer. Method: immunoSEQ multiplex PCR; TCRdb's copy keeps in-frame clones and lacks some. The table lists under 20,000 clones, approximately 72% of them singletons. This specimen consisted of PBMCs, obtained before nivolumab (anti-PD-1) treatment. These receptor sequences come from a person between 35 and 79 years old with oral cavity squamous cell carcinoma. Both conserved end residues are part of each CDR3. The D gene is left open where the match is weak. Size is omitted from some rows. Given values are once, few, many or a class for expanded clones.

D	V	size	J	DNA	CDR3
TRBD2	TRBV5-6	.	TRBJ2-1	TGTGCCAGCAGCTTGGTGGCAGCGGGAGTGTCCTACAATGAGCAGTTCTTC	CASSLVAAGVSYNEQFF
.	TRBV28	.	TRBJ2-4	TGTGCCAGCAGTTCCGGAAAGGGGGGATCTATAGCCAAAAACATTCAGTACTTC	CASSSGKGGSIAKNIQYF
TRBD2	TRBV28	.	TRBJ2-1	TGTGCCAGCAGTACATCGGGACTAGCAGACAATGAGCAGTTCTTC	CASSTSGLADNEQFF
.	TRBV5-1	.	TRBJ1-1	TGCGCCAGCAGCTTGGAGGCGGGGTTGAACACTGAAGCTTTCTTT	CASSLEAGLNTEAFF
.	TRBV15	once	TRBJ2-7	TGTGCCACCAAGAAAGGGGACTCCTACGAGCAGTACTTC	CATKKGDSYEQYF
.	TRBV7-2	.	TRBJ2-7	TGTGCCAGCAGCTTAAGAGTTAGAGCAGGGGCTAACGAGCAGTACTTC	CASSLRVRAGANEQYF
.	TRBV4-1	.	TRBJ1-4	TGCGCCAGCAGTCAGTCTCCAACTAATGAAAAACTGTTTTTT	CASSQSPTNEKLFF
.	TRBV5-1	.	TRBJ1-6	TGCGCCAGCAGCCCAGACGGGGCAGACTATAATTCACCCCTCCACTTT	CASSPDGADYNSPLHF
.	TRBV10-3	.	TRBJ2-7	TGTGCCATCGGGCAGATCTCCTACGAGCAGTACTTC	CAIGQISYEQYF
.	TRBV6-1	.	TRBJ2-1	TGTGCCAGCAGTGAATATGGTTACTCACGTGAGCAGTTCTTC	CASSEYGYSREQFF
TRBD2	TRBV30	once	TRBJ2-1	TGTGCCTGGAGTGTACTTTCTAGCGGGAGAAATGAGCAGTTCTTC	CAWSVLSSGRNEQFF
.	TRBV4-2	.	TRBJ2-3	TGTGCCAGCAGCCAAGATCTAGGCCCTTCTGCCACAGATACGCAGTATTTT	CASSQDLGPSATDTQYF
TRBD2	TRBV13	.	TRBJ2-5	TGTGCCAGCAGCTTAAGCGGTCTAGCGGGAGCGACCCAGTACTTC	CASSLSGLAGATQYF
.	TRBV6-1	few	TRBJ1-1	TGTGCCAGCAGCCGGAACACTGAAGCTTTCTTT	CASSRNTEAFF
.	TRBV5-6	.	TRBJ1-5	TGTGCCAGCAGCTTGGCAGGGCCCCTCAATCAGCCCCAGCATTTT	CASSLAGPLNQPQHF
.	TRBV19	.	TRBJ1-5	TGTGCCAGTAGTATAGATCCAAATCAGCCCCAGCATTTT	CASSIDPNQPQHF
TRBD2	TRBV4-2	.	TRBJ2-7	TGTGCCAGCAGCCATGAGAGGACTAGCGGGAGGAACGTGCAGTACTTC	CASSHERTSGRNVQYF
.	TRBV2	.	TRBJ1-1	TGTGCCAGCAGTGGGGGACGTCTCGAAGCTTTCTTT	CASSGGRLEAFF
TRBD2	TRBV28	.	TRBJ2-7	TGTGCCAGCAGTTTGGCCGGGACTAGCGGGAGGGTGGCCGAGCAGTACTTC	CASSLAGTSGRVAEQYF
.	TRBV28	.	TRBJ1-1	TGTGCCAGTTTGGACAGACCGAACACTGAAGCTTTCTTT	CASLDRPNTEAFF
TRBD1	TRBV13	.	TRBJ2-2	TGTGCCAGCAGCCTACGGGGACAGGGGGTGGACGGGGAGCTGTTTTTT	CASSLRGQGVDGELFF
.	TRBV29-1	.	TRBJ1-1	TGCAGCGTTTCAGGATTGAACACTGAAGCTTTCTTT	CSVSGLNTEAFF
.	TRBV11-2	.	TRBJ2-1	TGTGCCAGCACCCCGGAGAGGTCCTACAATGAGCAGTTCTTC	CASTPERSYNEQFF
TRBD1	TRBV11-2	.	TRBJ1-1	TGTGCCAGCAGCTCCGACCGGGACAGGGGGCCCCGGGGAGCTTTCTTT	CASSSDRDRGPRGAFF
.	TRBV27	.	TRBJ2-7	TGTGCCAGCGGGGGGTCCCTCTACGAGCAGTACTTC	CASGGSLYEQYF
TRBD1	TRBV19	.	TRBJ1-5	TGTGCCAGTAGTATGGGACAGGCCAATCAGCCCCAGCATTTT	CASSMGQANQPQHF
.	TRBV7-9	.	TRBJ2-4	TGTGCCAGCACCCGGGACATAGACATTCAGTACTTC	CASTRDIDIQYF
.	TRBV27	once	TRBJ1-5	TGTGCCAGCAGAGGAGACAGTGTGAATCAGCCCCAGCATTTT	CASRGDSVNQPQHF
.	TRBV19	.	TRBJ2-7	TGTGCCAGCCAAGGACAAGTGGGGTTGGATGAGCAGTACTTC	CASQGQVGLDEQYF
.	TRBV10-3	.	TRBJ2-4	TGTGCCATCAGTGAGGGGGCGAAACGGAACATTCAGTACTTC	CAISEGAKRNIQYF
.	TRBV10-3	.	TRBJ2-7	TGTGCCACACATGACCTCCCCAACGAGCAGTACTTC	CATHDLPNEQYF
.	TRBV7-2	.	TRBJ1-5	TGTGCCAGCAGCTCACAGATTAGCAATCAGCCCCAGCATTTT	CASSSQISNQPQHF
.	TRBV6-1	few	TRBJ1-1	TGTGCCAGCAGTGAACAAACAGCGAACACTGAAGCTTTCTTT	CASSEQTANTEAFF
.	TRBV6-5	.	TRBJ2-3	TGTGCCAGCAGACCCCACTCAGCTAGCACAGATACGCAGTATTTT	CASRPHSASTDTQYF
.	TRBV27	.	TRBJ1-2	TGTGCCAGCAGGACCTCGAATAGTAACTATGGCTACACCTTC	CASRTSNSNYGYTF
TRBD2	TRBV7-8	.	TRBJ2-3	TGTGCCAGCAGCCCCGCGGCGGGAGTACAAGATACGCAGTATTTT	CASSPAAGVQDTQYF
TRBD1	TRBV5-4	.	TRBJ2-7	TGTGCCAGCAGCTTGTCTACAGGGGCCTACGAGCAGTACTTC	CASSLSTGAYEQYF
.	TRBV10-3	.	TRBJ1-2	TGTGCCATCAGTGACAGGAGGGACTATGGCTACACCTTC	CAISDRRDYGYTF
.	TRBV7-9	.	TRBJ1-4	TGTGCCAGCAGCTTGGGGGCAGGGGAAAAACTGTTTTTT	CASSLGAGEKLFF
.	TRBV10-3	.	TRBJ2-3	TGTGCCATCAGTGGAGGGGGGCTCCTCACAGATACGCAGTATTTT	CAISGGGLLTDTQYF
.	TRBV30	.	TRBJ2-7	TGTGCCTGGAGTACAGGAGGGTCCTACGAGCAGTACTTC	CAWSTGGSYEQYF
.	TRBV6-5	few	TRBJ1-5	TGTGCCAGCAGACCCGGGACATCCCTCAATCAGCCCCAGCATTTT	CASRPGTSLNQPQHF
.	TRBV29-1	.	TRBJ1-2	TGCAGCGTGGAAAACAGGGACGGCAACTATGGCTACACCTTC	CSVENRDGNYGYTF
.	TRBV7-9	few	TRBJ1-1	TGTGCCAGCAGCTTCACAGGGAGGGACACTGAAGCTTTCTTT	CASSFTGRDTEAFF
TRBD1	TRBV5-8	.	TRBJ2-1	TGTGCCAGCAGCTTGGGGGACAGGGGTTCCTACAATGAGCAGTTCTTC	CASSLGDRGSYNEQFF
TRBD2	TRBV12-5	.	TRBJ2-1	TGTGCTAGTGGTAGCGGGAGTGGTTCCTACAATGAGCAGTTCTTC	CASGSGSGSYNEQFF
.	TRBV11-2	.	TRBJ2-3	TGTGCCAGCAGCTCCCAAGGAAACAGAGATACGCAGTATTTT	CASSSQGNRDTQYF
.	TRBV14	.	TRBJ1-5	TGTGCCAGCAGCCTTTCCTCGGGGAGCAATCAGCCCCAGCATTTT	CASSLSSGSNQPQHF